This T cell receptor (beta chain) was found in a study of blood T cell repertoires in COVID-19. On the study more broadly: PBMCs, B-cell-depleted T cells, or T cells provided the cDNA or gDNA that made up the material.

This CDR3 is built from 13 residues. CDR1 and CDR2 (germline): SQVTM, ANQGSEA. The V end lost 6 bases, the J end lost 1 base, and 10 bases lay between the germline ends. Seattle enrolled patients during active infection and tracked them longitudinally. The table came from immunoSEQ multiplex PCR; TCRdb's copy has only in-frame clones and leaves some out. The table has fewer than 300,000 clones, 70% to 90% seen once. This receptor was obtained from a human donor with COVID-19, enrolled during active disease. The donor label of this sample is uncertain. The V call is TRBV29-1, the J call TRBJ1-3; D perhaps matches TRBD1 (6 bases). The sample was peripheral blood. This CDR3 reads CSVAQGSGNTIYF. The CDR3 nucleotides are TGCAGCGTAGCCCAGGGGTCTGGAAACACCATATATTTT.